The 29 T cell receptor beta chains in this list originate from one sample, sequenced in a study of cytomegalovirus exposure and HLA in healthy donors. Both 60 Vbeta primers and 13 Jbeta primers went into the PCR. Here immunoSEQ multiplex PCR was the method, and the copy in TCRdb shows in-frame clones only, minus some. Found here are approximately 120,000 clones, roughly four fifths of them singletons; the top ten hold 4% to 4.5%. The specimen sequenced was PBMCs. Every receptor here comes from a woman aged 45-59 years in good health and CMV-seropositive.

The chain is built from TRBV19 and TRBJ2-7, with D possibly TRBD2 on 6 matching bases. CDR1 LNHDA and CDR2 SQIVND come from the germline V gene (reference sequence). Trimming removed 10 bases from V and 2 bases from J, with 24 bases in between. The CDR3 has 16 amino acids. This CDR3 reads CATREGRATGAYEQYF. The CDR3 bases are TGTGCCACCCGTGAAGGCAGGGCTACGGGGGCCTACGAGCAGTACTTC.

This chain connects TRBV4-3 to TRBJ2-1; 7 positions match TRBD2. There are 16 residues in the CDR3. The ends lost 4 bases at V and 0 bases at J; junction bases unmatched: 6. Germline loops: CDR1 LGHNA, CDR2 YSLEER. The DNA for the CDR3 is TGCGCCAGCAGCCTCTTGGCTAGCGGCTCCTACAATGAGCAGTTCTTC. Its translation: CASSLLASGSYNEQFF.

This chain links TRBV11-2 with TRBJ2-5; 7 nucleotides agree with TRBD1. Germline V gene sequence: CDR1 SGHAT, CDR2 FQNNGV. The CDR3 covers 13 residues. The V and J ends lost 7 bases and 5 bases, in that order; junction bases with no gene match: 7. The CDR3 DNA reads TGTGCCAGCACACGACAGGGCTGGGAGACCCAGTACTTC. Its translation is CASTRQGWETQYF.

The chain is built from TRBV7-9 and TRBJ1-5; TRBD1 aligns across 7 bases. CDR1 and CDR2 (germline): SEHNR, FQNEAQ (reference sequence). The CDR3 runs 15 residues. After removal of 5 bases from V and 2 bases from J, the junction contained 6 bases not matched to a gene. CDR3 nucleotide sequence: TGTGCCAGCAGCAAAACCGGACAGGGCAATCAGCCCCAGCATTTT. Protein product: CASSKTGQGNQPQHF.

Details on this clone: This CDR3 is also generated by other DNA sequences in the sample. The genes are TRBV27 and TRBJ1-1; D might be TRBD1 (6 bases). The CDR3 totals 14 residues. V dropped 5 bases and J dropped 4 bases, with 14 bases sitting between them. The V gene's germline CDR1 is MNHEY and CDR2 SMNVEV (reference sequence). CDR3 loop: CASSPPGVGTEAFF. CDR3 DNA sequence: TGTGCCAGCAGTCCCCCAGGGGTGGGCACTGAAGCTTTCTTT.

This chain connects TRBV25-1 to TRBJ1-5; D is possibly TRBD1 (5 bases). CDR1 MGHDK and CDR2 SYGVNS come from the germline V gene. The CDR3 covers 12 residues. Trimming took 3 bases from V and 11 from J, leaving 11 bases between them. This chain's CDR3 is CASSDPGGAQHF. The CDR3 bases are TGTGCCAGCAGTGATCCGGGGGGAGCCCAGCATTTT.

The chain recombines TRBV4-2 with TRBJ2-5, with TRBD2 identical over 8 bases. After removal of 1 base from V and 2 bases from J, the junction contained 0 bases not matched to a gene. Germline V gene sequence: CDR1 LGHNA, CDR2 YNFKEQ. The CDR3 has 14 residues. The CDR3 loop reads CASSQGGGQETQYF. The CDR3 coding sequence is TGTGCCAGCAGCCAAGGCGGGGGGCAAGAGACCCAGTACTTC.

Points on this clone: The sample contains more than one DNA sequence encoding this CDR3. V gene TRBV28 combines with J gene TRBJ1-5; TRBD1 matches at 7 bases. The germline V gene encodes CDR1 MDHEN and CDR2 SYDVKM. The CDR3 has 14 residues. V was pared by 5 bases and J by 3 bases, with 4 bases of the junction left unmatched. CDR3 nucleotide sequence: TGTGCCAGCAGTCTGGGACAGCTCAATCAGCCCCAGCATTTT. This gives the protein CASSLGQLNQPQHF.

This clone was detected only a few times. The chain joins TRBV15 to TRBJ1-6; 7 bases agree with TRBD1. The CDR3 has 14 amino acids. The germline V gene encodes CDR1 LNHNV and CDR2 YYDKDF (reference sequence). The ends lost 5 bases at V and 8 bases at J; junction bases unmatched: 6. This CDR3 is CATSRWDSDSPLHF. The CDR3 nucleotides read TGTGCCACCAGCCGATGGGACAGTGATTCACCCCTCCACTTT.

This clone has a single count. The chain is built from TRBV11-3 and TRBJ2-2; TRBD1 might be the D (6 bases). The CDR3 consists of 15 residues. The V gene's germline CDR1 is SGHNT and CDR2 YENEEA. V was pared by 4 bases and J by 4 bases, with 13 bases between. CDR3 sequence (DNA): TGTGCCAGCAGCTACAGGGATACGGGCACCGGGGAGCTGTTTTTT. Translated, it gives CASSYRDTGTGELFF.

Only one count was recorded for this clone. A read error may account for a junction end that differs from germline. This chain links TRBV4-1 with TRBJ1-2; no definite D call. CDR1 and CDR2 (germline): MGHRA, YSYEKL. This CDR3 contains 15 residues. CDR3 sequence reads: CASSQDRRSNYGYTF. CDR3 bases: TGCGCCAGCAGTCAAGATCGGAGGAGTAACTATGGCTACACCTTC.

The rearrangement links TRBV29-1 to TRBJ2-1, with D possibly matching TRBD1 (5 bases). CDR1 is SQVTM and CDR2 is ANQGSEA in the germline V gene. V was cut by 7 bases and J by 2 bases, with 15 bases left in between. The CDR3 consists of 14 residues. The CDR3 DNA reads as TGCAGCGGGATCGACAGACCAACCTACAATGAGCAGTTCTTC. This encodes CSGIDRPTYNEQFF.

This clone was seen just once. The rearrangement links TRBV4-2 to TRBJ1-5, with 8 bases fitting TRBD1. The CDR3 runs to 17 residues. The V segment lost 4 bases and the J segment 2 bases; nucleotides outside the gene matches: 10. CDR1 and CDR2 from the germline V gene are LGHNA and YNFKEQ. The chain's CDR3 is CASSLSYAGQGNQPQHF. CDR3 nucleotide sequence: TGTGCCAGCAGCCTCTCATATGCGGGACAGGGCAATCAGCCCCAGCATTTT.

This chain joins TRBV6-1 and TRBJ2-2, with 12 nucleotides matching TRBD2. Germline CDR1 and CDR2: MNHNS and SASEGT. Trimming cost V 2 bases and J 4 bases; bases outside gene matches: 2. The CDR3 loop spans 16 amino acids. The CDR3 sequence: CASSELAGGRTGELFF. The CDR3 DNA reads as TGTGCCAGCAGTGAACTAGCGGGGGGGCGCACCGGGGAGCTGTTTTTT.

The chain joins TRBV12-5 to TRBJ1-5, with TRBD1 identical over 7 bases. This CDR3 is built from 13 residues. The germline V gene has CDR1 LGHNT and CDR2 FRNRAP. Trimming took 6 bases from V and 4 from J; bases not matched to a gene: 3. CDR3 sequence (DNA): TGTGCTAGTGGCCCAGGGGGGAATCAGCCCCAGCATTTT. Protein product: CASGPGGNQPQHF. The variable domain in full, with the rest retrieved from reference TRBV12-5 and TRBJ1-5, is DARVTQTPRHKVTEMGQEVTMRCQPILGHNTVFWYRQTMMQGLELLAYFRNRAPLDDSGMPKDRFSAEMPDATLATLKIQPSEPRDSAVYFCASGPGGNQPQHFGDGTRLSIL.

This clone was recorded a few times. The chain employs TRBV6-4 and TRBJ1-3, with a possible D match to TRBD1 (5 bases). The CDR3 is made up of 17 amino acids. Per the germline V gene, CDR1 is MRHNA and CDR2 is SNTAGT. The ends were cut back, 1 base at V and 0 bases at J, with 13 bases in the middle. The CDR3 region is CASSDFRVSASGNTIYF. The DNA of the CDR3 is TGTGCCAGCAGTGACTTCAGGGTTTCGGCCTCTGGAAACACCATATATTTT.

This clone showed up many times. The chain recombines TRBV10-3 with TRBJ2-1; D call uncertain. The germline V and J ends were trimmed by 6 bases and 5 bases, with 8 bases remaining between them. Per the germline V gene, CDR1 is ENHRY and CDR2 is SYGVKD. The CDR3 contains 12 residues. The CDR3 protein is CAISNLDNEQFF. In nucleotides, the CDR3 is TGTGCCATCAGCAACTTAGACAATGAGCAGTTCTTC.

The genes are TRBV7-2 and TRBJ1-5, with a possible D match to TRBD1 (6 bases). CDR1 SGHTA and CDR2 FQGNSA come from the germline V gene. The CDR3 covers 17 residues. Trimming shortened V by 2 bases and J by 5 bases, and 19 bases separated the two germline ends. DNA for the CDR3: TGTGCCAGCAGCTTAATAGGGTCGGGGGAGGGGGATCAGCCCCAGCATTTT. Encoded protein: CASSLIGSGEGDQPQHF.

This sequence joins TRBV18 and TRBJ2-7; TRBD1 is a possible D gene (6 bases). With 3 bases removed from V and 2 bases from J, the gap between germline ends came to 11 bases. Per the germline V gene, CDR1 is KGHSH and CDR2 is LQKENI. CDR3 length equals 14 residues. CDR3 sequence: CASSPAQGTYEQYF. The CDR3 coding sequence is TGTGCCAGCTCACCCGCCCAGGGGACCTACGAGCAGTACTTC.

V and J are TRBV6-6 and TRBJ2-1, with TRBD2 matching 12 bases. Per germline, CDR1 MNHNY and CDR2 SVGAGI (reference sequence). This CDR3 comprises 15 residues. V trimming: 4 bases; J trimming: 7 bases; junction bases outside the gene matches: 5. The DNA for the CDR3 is TGTGCCAGCAGTTTGACTAGCGGGGGATGGAATGAGCAGTTCTTC. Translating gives CASSLTSGGWNEQFF.

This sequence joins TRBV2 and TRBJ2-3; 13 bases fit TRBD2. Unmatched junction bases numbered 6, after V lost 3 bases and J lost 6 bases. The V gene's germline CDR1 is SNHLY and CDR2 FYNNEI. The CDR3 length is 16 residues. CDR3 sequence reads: CASSDSRTSGGDTQYF. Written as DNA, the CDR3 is TGTGCCAGCAGTGATTCGAGGACTAGCGGGGGCGATACGCAGTATTTT.

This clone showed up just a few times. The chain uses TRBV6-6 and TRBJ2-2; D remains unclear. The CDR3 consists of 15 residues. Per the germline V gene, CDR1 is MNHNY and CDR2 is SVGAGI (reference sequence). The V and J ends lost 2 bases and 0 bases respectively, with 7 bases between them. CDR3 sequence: CASSYPPANTGELFF. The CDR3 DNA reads TGTGCCAGCAGTTACCCCCCGGCGAACACCGGGGAGCTGTTTTTT.

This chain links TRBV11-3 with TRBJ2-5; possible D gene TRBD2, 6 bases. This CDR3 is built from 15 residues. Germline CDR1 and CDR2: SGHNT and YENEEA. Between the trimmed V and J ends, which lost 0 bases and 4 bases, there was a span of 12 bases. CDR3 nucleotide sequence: TGTGCCAGCAGCTTAGACGGACTACCCGGAGAGACCCAGTACTTC. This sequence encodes CASSLDGLPGETQYF.

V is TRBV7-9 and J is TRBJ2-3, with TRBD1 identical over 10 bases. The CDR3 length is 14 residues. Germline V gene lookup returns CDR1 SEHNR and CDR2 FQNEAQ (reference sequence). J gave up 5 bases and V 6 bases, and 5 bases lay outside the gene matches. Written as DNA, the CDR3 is TGTGCCAGCAGACTCGGACAGGGGGGAGATACGCAGTATTTT. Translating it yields CASRLGQGGDTQYF.

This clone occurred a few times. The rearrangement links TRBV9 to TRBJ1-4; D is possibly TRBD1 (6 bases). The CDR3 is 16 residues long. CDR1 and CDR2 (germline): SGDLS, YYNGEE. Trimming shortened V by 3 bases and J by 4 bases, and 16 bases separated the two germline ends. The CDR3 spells CASSGRPGTSNEKLFF. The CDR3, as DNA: TGTGCCAGCAGCGGCCGTCCCGGGACAAGTAATGAAAAACTGTTTTTT. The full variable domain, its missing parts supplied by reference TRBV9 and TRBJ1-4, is DSGVTQTPKHLITATGQRVTLRCSPRSGDLSVYWYQQSLDQGLQFLIQYYNGEERAKGNILERFSAQQFPDLHSELNLSSLELGDSALYFCASSGRPGTSNEKLFFGSGTQLSVL.

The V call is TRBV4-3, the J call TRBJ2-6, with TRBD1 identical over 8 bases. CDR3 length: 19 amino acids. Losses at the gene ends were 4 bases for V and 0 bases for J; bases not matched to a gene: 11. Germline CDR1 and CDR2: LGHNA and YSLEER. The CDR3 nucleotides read TGCGCCAGCAGCCCCACCCGGACAGGGATCCTCTCTGGGGCCAACGTCCTGACTTTC. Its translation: CASSPTRTGILSGANVLTF.

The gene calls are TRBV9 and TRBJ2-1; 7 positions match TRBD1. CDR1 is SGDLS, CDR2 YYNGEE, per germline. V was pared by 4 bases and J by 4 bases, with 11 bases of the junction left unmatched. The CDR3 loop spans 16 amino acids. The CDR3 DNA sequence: TGTGCCAGCAGCCCGACCCGGGACAGCCTGTACAATGAGCAGTTCTTC. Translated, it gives CASSPTRDSLYNEQFF. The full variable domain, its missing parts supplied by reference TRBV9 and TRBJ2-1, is DSGVTQTPKHLITATGQRVTLRCSPRSGDLSVYWYQQSLDQGLQFLIQYYNGEERAKGNILERFSAQQFPDLHSELNLSSLELGDSALYFCASSPTRDSLYNEQFFGPGTRLTVL.

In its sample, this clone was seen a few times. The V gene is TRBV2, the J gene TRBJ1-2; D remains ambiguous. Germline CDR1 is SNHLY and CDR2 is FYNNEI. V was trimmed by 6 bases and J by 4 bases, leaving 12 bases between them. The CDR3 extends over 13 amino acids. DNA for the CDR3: TGTGCCAGCAGGGAGGATGGTGTCTATGGCTACACCTTC. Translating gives CASREDGVYGYTF. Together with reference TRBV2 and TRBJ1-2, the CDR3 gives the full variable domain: EPEVTQTPSHQVTQMGQEVILRCVPISNHLYFYWYRQILGQKVEFLVSFYNNEISEKSEIFDDQFSVERPDGSNFTLKIRSTKLEDSAMYFCASREDGVYGYTFGSGTRLTVV.

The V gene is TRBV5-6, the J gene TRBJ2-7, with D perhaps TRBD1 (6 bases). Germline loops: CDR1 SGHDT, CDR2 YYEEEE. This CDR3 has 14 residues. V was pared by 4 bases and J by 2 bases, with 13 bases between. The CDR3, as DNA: TGTGCCAGCAGCCCCGGGACAAGCACCTACGAGCAGTACTTC. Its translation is CASSPGTSTYEQYF. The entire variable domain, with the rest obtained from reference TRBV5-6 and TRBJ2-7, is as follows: DAGVTQSPTHLIKTRGQQVTLRCSPKSGHDTVSWYQQALGQGPQFIFQYYEEEERQRGNFPDRFSGHQFPNYSSELNVNALLLGDSALYLCASSPGTSTYEQYFGPGTRLTVT.